These 23 T cell receptor beta chains originate from one sample sequenced in a study of blood T cell repertoires in COVID-19. The data were produced by immunoSEQ multiplex PCR, yet TCRdb's version contains in-frame clones alone and is incomplete. Here the sample spans approximately 210,000 clones, 70% to 90% being singletons. The sequencing sample was made of PBMCs or T cells enriched from blood (not recorded which). The receptors here all came from a woman younger than 30 who had recovered from COVID-19.

Details on this clone: Other DNA sequences within the sample encode an identical CDR3. The chain joins TRBV24-1 to TRBJ2-7; TRBD1 agrees at 7 bases. V trimming: 5 bases; J trimming: 4 bases; junction bases outside the gene matches: 1. The CDR3 extends over 12 amino acids. Germline V gene lookup returns CDR1 KGHDR and CDR2 SFDVKD. CDR3 nucleotide sequence: TGTGCCACCAGTGGGGACAGTTACGAGCAGTACTTC. Amino acids: CATSGDSYEQYF.

CDR3 DNA: TGTGCCAGCAGCCCAATATCGGGCAGGGGTGAGGAGACCCAGTACTTC. This encodes CASSPISGRGEETQYF. The chain employs TRBV11-2 and TRBJ2-5; TRBD1 is a possible D gene (6 bases). The CDR3 totals 16 residues. The V gene lost 5 bases and the J gene lost 5 bases, with 21 bases spanning the gap. Germline V lookup: CDR1 SGHAT, CDR2 FQNNGV.

The gene calls are TRBV5-5 and TRBJ1-1; tentative D call: TRBD1 (5 bases). This CDR3 has 13 amino acids. The germline gives CDR1 SGHKS, CDR2 YYEKEE (reference sequence). The V end lost 2 bases, the J end lost 5 bases, and 10 bases lay between the germline ends. The DNA of the CDR3 is TGTGCCAGCAGCTTTTCCGGGGGAACTGAAGCTTTCTTT. Translated: CASSFSGGTEAFF.

V is TRBV28 and J is TRBJ1-4; 7 bases agree with TRBD1. The length of the CDR3 is 15 residues. The germline V gene encodes CDR1 MDHEN and CDR2 SYDVKM. The trim removed 5 bases at V and 5 bases at J, leaving 8 bases unmatched. The CDR3 bases are TGTGCCAGCAGTATAGGGACAGATCGAAATGAAAAACTGTTTTTT. This sequence encodes CASSIGTDRNEKLFF.

The chain carries TRBV9 and TRBJ2-2; tentatively, D is TRBD1 (5 bases). This CDR3 has 16 amino acids. The V gene lost 5 bases and the J gene lost 0 bases, with 14 bases spanning the gap. CDR1 SGDLS and CDR2 YYNGEE come from the germline V gene. Here the CDR3 reads CASSAAGSPNTGELFF. DNA of the CDR3: TGTGCCAGCAGTGCCGCAGGGTCTCCGAACACCGGGGAGCTGTTTTTT.

The chain links TRBV6-4 to TRBJ1-1, with 9 bases identical to TRBD1. V lost 5 bases to trimming and J lost 1 base; unmatched junction nucleotides: 2. Germline V gene lookup returns CDR1 MRHNA and CDR2 SNTAGT. The CDR3 extends over 14 amino acids. CDR3 in DNA: TGTGCCAGCAGTAGGACAGGGGAGAACACTGAAGCTTTCTTT. Protein: CASSRTGENTEAFF.

The CDR3 loop reads CASSRLAETTDTQYF. DNA of the CDR3: TGTGCCAGTAGTAGACTAGCTGAGACCACAGATACGCAGTATTTT. V and J are TRBV19 and TRBJ2-3; 7 nucleotides agree with TRBD2. There are 15 residues in the CDR3. V gave up 4 bases and J gave up 2 bases; unmatched junction bases: 6. Germline CDR1 reads LNHDA; CDR2 reads SQIVND (reference sequence).

The gene calls are TRBV7-2 and TRBJ1-5, with D possibly matching TRBD1 (5 bases). The V end lost 2 bases, the J end lost 0 bases, and 11 bases lay between the germline ends. The CDR3 contains 16 residues. CDR1 SGHTA and CDR2 FQGNSA come from the germline V gene. The CDR3 loop is CASSLRAGHSNQPQHF. CDR3 coding DNA: TGTGCCAGCAGCTTAAGGGCAGGGCATAGCAATCAGCCCCAGCATTTT. The variable domain in full, completed from reference TRBV7-2 and TRBJ1-5, reads GAGVSQSPSNKVTEKGKDVELRCDPISGHTALYWYRQSLGQGLEFLIYFQGNSAPDKSGLPSDRFSAERTGGSVSTLTIQRTQQEDSAVYLCASSLRAGHSNQPQHFGDGTRLSIL.

The chain couples TRBV30 to TRBJ2-5, with D possibly matching TRBD2 (5 bases). Trimming removed 0 bases from V and 7 bases from J, with 12 bases in between. The CDR3 is 13 residues long. CDR1 is GTSNPN, CDR2 SVGIG, per germline (reference sequence). The CDR3 loop reads CAWSVLGSGTQYF. CDR3 bases: TGTGCCTGGAGTGTACTAGGTTCCGGGACCCAGTACTTC.

The chain has TRBV2 and TRBJ1-5; a weak D match, TRBD1 (6 bases). In germline, CDR1 is SNHLY, CDR2 FYNNEI. This CDR3 contains 16 residues. V shed 0 bases and J shed 3 bases, with 12 bases lying between them. As DNA, the CDR3 is TGTGCCAGCAGTGAAGCGGGCAGGGGAAACAATCAGCCCCAGCATTTT. It yields the protein CASSEAGRGNNQPQHF. The full variable domain, in which reference TRBV2 and TRBJ1-5 provide the parts outside the CDR3, is EPEVTQTPSHQVTQMGQEVILRCVPISNHLYFYWYRQILGQKVEFLVSFYNNEISEKSEIFDDQFSVERPDGSNFTLKIRSTKLEDSAMYFCASSEAGRGNNQPQHFGDGTRLSIL.

This clone appeared a single time. The CDR3 region is CADGGQGLNEQFF. CDR3 bases: TGTGCCGACGGAGGACAGGGCCTTAATGAGCAGTTCTTC. The gene calls are TRBV2 and TRBJ2-1; 8 bases are shared with TRBD1. Per the germline V gene, CDR1 is SNHLY and CDR2 is FYNNEI. CDR3 size: 13 residues. Trimming took 11 bases from V and 7 from J; bases not matched to a gene: 10.

The V and J genes are TRBV5-4 and TRBJ1-1; D is unresolved. The length of the CDR3 is 13 residues. V was trimmed by 4 bases and J by 0 bases, leaving 7 bases between them. In germline, CDR1 is SGHNT, CDR2 YYREEE (reference sequence). The CDR3 DNA reads TGTGCCAGCAGCAGCGGCATGAACACTGAAGCTTTCTTT. It translates to CASSSGMNTEAFF.

The genes are TRBV5-5 and TRBJ2-2, with TRBD1 as a possible D gene (6 bases). The V and J ends lost 4 bases and 4 bases respectively, with 11 bases between them. CDR3 length: 14 residues. Germline CDR1 is SGHKS and CDR2 is YYEKEE (reference sequence). The CDR3 DNA sequence: TGTGCCAGCAGCCGAACAGGGATCACCGGGGAGCTGTTTTTT. Amino acids: CASSRTGITGELFF.

The rearrangement links TRBV3-1 (or the pseudogene TRBV3-2) to TRBJ1-2, with 8 bases matching TRBD1. CDR1 is LGHDT and CDR2 is YNNKEL in the germline V gene (reference sequence). V shed 3 bases, J shed 8 bases, and the junction held 11 bases outside the gene matches. The CDR3 is made up of 15 amino acids. The CDR3 coding sequence is TGTGCCAGCAGCCAGGTTGGACAGGGTTTAGAGGGCTACACCTTC. It encodes CASSQVGQGLEGYTF.

The chain joins TRBV12-3 or TRBV12-4 to TRBJ1-1, with D perhaps TRBD1 (5 bases). Trimming took 5 bases from V and 4 from J, leaving 8 bases between them. The CDR3 extends over 12 amino acids. The CDR3 coding sequence is TGTGCCAGCAGTGTTACAGGCACTGAAGCTTTCTTT. Amino acids: CASSVTGTEAFF.

The CDR3, as DNA: TGTGCCAGCAGTTTAGGGGCAGGTGGGTCCTACGAGCAGTACTTC. This sequence encodes CASSLGAGGSYEQYF. The genes are TRBV28 and TRBJ2-7, with D possibly TRBD1 on 5 matching bases. There are 15 residues in the CDR3. Trimming stripped 2 bases from V and 1 base from J, with 12 bases between. Germline V gives CDR1 MDHEN, CDR2 SYDVKM. Variable domain in full (rest from reference TRBV28 and TRBJ2-7): DVKVTQSSRYLVKRTGEKVFLECVQDMDHENMFWYRQDPGLGLRLIYFSYDVKMKEKGDIPEGYSVSREKKERFSLILESASTNQTSMYLCASSLGAGGSYEQYFGPGTRLTVT.

V is TRBV29-1 and J is TRBJ1-2; the D is unclear. The CDR3 has 15 residues. Germline CDR1 and CDR2: SQVTM and ANQGSEA. Trimming left V 4 bases short and J 0 bases short, with 15 bases between. CDR3 in DNA: TGCAGCGTTGTAACGTCAGGCTCAGCTAACTATGGCTACACCTTC. Its protein product is CSVVTSGSANYGYTF. The full variable domain, rest sourced from reference TRBV29-1 and TRBJ1-2, is SAVISQKPSRDICQRGTSLTIQCQVDSQVTMMFWYRQQPGQSLTLIATANQGSEATYESGFVIDKFPISRPNLTFSTLTVSNMSPEDSSIYLCSVVTSGSANYGYTFGSGTRLTVV.

The chain uses TRBV12-3 or TRBV12-4 and TRBJ1-1, with D perhaps matching TRBD1 (5 bases). Trimming took off 6 bases at V and 4 bases at J, with 9 bases between the two ends. The CDR3 has 12 amino acids. For the CDR3, the DNA is TGTGCCAGCAGGGGGACTCGCACTGAAGCTTTCTTT. Its translation: CASRGTRTEAFF.

The rearrangement joins TRBV24-1 to TRBJ2-1, with TRBD1 matching 10 bases. CDR1 KGHDR and CDR2 SFDVKD come from the germline V gene. The CDR3 is 18 amino acids. The trim removed 3 bases at V and 0 bases at J, leaving 7 bases unmatched. The CDR3 DNA reads as TGTGCCACCAGTGATGAACCGGGACAGGGGAGCTCCTACAATGAGCAGTTCTTC. This encodes CATSDEPGQGSSYNEQFF.

The rearrangement joins TRBV19 to TRBJ2-1; the match to TRBD1 covers 11 bases. CDR1 is LNHDA and CDR2 is SQIVND in the germline V gene (reference sequence). The CDR3 sequence is 14 residues long. The junction had 5 bases not matched to a gene; V was cut back by 10 bases and J by 3 bases. The CDR3 loop reads CATQDRGLYNEQFF. The CDR3 nucleotides are TGTGCCACCCAGGACAGGGGGCTCTACAATGAGCAGTTCTTC.

V usage is TRBV29-1 and J usage is TRBJ2-7, with 9 positions matching TRBD1. The length of the CDR3 is 14 residues. Germline-derived CDR1 and CDR2 are SQVTM and ANQGSEA. J lost 4 bases, V lost 8 bases, and 12 bases had no gene match. CDR3 nucleotide sequence: TGCAGCATCCGAGCCGGGACAGGGCCGTACGAGCAGTACTTC. Its protein product is CSIRAGTGPYEQYF.

This clone was picked up one time. The CDR3 spells CASSDTLAASTDTQYF. CDR3 DNA: TGTGCCAGCAGTGACACCCTAGCGGCTAGCACAGATACGCAGTATTTT. The chain links TRBV7-3 to TRBJ2-3, with 7 bases fitting TRBD2. The V segment lost 6 bases and the J segment 0 bases; nucleotides outside the gene matches: 9. Germline V lookup: CDR1 SGHTA, CDR2 FQGTGA. The CDR3 extends over 16 amino acids. The entire variable domain, with the rest obtained from reference TRBV7-3 and TRBJ2-3, is as follows: GAGVSQTPSNKVTEKGKYVELRCDPISGHTALYWYRQSLGQGPEFLIYFQGTGAADDSGLPNDRFFAVRPEGSVSTLKIQRTERGDSAVYLCASSDTLAASTDTQYFGPGTRLTVL.

The sample holds one count of this clone. The chain combines TRBV28 with TRBJ2-7, with 9 bases aligning to TRBD1. The V and J ends lost 6 bases and 2 bases, in that order; junction bases with no gene match: 5. The CDR3 spans 14 residues. The germline V gene encodes CDR1 MDHEN and CDR2 SYDVKM. The CDR3 coding sequence is TGTGCCAGCAGAGAAACAGGGGGCCCCTACGAGCAGTACTTC. It codes for CASRETGGPYEQYF.